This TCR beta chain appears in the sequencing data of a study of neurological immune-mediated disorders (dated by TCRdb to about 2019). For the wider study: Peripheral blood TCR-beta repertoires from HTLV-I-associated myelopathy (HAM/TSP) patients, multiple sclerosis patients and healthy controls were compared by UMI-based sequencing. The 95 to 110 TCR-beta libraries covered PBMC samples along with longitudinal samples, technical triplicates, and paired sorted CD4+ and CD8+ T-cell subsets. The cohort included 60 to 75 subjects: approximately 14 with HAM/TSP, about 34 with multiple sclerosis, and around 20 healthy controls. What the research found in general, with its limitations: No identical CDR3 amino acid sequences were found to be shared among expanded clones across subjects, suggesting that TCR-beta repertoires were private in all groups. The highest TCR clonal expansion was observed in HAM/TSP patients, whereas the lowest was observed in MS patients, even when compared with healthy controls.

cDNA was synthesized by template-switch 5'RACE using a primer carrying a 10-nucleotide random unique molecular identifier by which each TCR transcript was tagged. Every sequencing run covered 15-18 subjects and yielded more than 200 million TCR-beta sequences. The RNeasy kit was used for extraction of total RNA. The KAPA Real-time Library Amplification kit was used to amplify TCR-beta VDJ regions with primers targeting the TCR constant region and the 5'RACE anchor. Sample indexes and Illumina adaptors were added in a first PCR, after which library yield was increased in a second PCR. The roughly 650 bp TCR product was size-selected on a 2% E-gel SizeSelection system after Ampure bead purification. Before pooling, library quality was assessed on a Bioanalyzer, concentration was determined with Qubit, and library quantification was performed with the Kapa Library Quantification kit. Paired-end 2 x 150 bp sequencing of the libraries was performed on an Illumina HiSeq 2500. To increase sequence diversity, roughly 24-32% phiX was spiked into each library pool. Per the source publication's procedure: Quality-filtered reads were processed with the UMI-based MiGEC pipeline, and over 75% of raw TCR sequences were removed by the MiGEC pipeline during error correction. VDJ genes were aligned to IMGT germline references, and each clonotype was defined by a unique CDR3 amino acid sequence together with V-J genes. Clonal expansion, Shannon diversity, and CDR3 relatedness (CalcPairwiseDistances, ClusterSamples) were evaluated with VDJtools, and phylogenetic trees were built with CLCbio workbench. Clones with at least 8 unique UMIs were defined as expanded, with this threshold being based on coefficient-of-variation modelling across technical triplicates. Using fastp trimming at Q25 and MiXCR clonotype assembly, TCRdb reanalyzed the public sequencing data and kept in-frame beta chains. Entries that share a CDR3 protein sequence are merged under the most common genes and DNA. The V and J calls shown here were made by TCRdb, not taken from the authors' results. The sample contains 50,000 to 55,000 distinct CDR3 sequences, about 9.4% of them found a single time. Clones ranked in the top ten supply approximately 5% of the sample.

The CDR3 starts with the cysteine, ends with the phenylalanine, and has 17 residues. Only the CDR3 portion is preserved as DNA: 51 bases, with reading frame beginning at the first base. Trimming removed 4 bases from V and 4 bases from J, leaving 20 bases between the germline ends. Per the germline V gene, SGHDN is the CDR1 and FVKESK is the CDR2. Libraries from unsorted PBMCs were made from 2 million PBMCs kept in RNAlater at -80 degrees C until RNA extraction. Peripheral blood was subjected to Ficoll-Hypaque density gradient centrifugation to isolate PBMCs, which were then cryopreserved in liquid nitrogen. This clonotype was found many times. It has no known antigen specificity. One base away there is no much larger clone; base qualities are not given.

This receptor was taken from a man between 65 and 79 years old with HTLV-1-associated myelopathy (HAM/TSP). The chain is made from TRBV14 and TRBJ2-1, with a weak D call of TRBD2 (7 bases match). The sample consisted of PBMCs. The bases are TGTGCCAGCAGCCCACTTTTGGGAGGGACACTATACAATGAGCAGTTCTTC. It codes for CASSPLLGGTLYNEQFF.